Listed below are T cell receptor beta chains from one sample, sequenced in a study of shared clonotypes between healthy human individuals. Measured with immunoSEQ multiplex PCR; TCRdb has only the in-frame clones, and not every one. The sample holds 1.4 million to 1.5 million clones; about 96% are singletons and the top ten take roughly 1.2%. Sequencing was done on a sample of naive CD4+ T cells sorted from blood. The receptors here all came from a man in his thirties or forties in good health. CDR3s include the opening cysteine and the closing phenylalanine or tryptophan. A D gene is named only where the DNA matches it firmly.

J gene,V gene,D gene,CDR3 protein
TRBJ2-3,TRBV4-2,.,CASSQPLGSDTQYF
TRBJ1-4,TRBV11-2,.,CASSVITSGQFVKLFF
TRBJ2-7,TRBV5-4,TRBD2,CASSLGTSGSSEQYF
TRBJ2-7,TRBV9,.,CASSVGLGSHYEQYF
TRBJ1-2,TRBV7-2,.,CASSFKTLLASGYTF
TRBJ2-7,TRBV9,TRBD2,CASSPRTSLGEQYF
TRBJ2-7,TRBV29-1,TRBD2,CSVGLAGYYEQYF
TRBJ2-5,TRBV10-3,.,CAISESAETQYF
TRBJ2-7,TRBV7-8,TRBD2,CASSLGTSGRSGEQYF
TRBJ2-1,TRBV11-2,TRBD2,CASSLDLGAGRNEQFF
TRBJ2-7,TRBV5-5,.,CASSLLRGYEQYF
TRBJ2-7,TRBV29-1,.,CSAGSGQYEQYF
TRBJ2-1,TRBV6-6,.,CASFRDTSSYNEQFF
TRBJ2-7,TRBV28,.,CASGSYGGPYEQYF
TRBJ2-5,TRBV28,TRBD2,CASSALLLAGTQETQYF
TRBJ1-1,TRBV5-4,.,CASSLGFRDPEAFF
TRBJ1-2,TRBV6-1,TRBD1,CASSEAGTGFIGYTF
TRBJ2-3,TRBV6-5,TRBD2,CASSPRGYTDTQYF
TRBJ2-7,TRBV6-5,.,CASRPDTGRTYEQYF
TRBJ2-7,TRBV7-6,TRBD1,CASSMRQGVSHHF
TRBJ2-3,TRBV5-5,TRBD2,CASSLGGGGPSPDTQYF
TRBJ1-2,TRBV10-3,.,CAIRLDDRNYGYTF
TRBJ2-5,TRBV9,.,CASSVDTGETQYF
TRBJ2-1,TRBV10-3,TRBD2,CAISEGTSGYNEQFF
TRBJ2-5,TRBV11-3,.,CASSFGTFQETQYF
TRBJ2-1,TRBV5-1,.,CASSLWVAAGHNEQFF
TRBJ1-5,TRBV29-1,.,CSVGDGDNQPQHF
TRBJ2-5,TRBV5-5,TRBD1,CAGRDRLGETQYF
TRBJ2-1,TRBV7-8,.,CASSPTENNEQFF
TRBJ1-2,TRBV7-2,.,CASSLDLWENDGYTF
TRBJ2-1,TRBV2,.,CASTGDIHEQFF
TRBJ2-3,TRBV2,.,CASSNRGDTQYF
TRBJ2-7,TRBV7-2,.,CASSVSSYEQYF
TRBJ1-5,TRBV27,.,CASRPLRGDSNQPQHF
TRBJ1-5,TRBV28,.,CASSPGGRGANQPQHF
TRBJ1-1,TRBV9,.,CASSQQYTTEAFF
TRBJ2-1,TRBV7-6,.,CASSLGGLTRDNEQFF
TRBJ1-3,TRBV7-9,TRBD1,CASGTGGSGNTIYF
TRBJ2-1,TRBV5-1,TRBD2,CASSLGREGRLEAYNEQFF
TRBJ2-3,TRBV5-6,TRBD1,CASSLTDRGTDTQYF
TRBJ1-2,TRBV28,TRBD1,CASSWGQNYGYTF
TRBJ2-7,TRBV7-2,.,CASSARSGTSSEQYF
TRBJ2-7,TRBV30,.,CAWSRGGTSYEQYF
TRBJ2-3,TRBV7-8,.,CASSLVRNTDTQYF
TRBJ2-5,TRBV28,TRBD1,CASSYGGTGVRETQYF
TRBJ1-2,TRBV10-3,.,CAISAPPRPRAVQYGYTF
TRBJ1-5,TRBV27,.,CASSFYNQPQHF
TRBJ2-5,TRBV5-1,.,CASSQDPVTLQETQYF
TRBJ2-1,TRBV27,.,CASSMKPPEALRNEQFF
TRBJ2-2,TRBV5-8,TRBD1,CASRDRGLTGELFF
TRBJ2-7,TRBV5-1,.,CASRQRVGGSEDYEQYF
TRBJ2-7,TRBV13,TRBD2,CASSTRNPTSGRASEQYF
TRBJ1-5,TRBV14,.,CASSQAVYQPQHF
TRBJ1-5,TRBV18,.,CASSLLAREGQPQHF
TRBJ1-1,TRBV19,.,CASNLGLLATEAFF
TRBJ2-7,TRBV28,TRBD1,CASTIGTGGEYEQYF
TRBJ1-2,TRBV5-1,TRBD1,CASSPGQGKYGYTF
TRBJ2-4,TRBV15,.,CATSPTPGRSAKNIQYF
TRBJ1-1,TRBV28,TRBD1,CASRGGQVKVNTEAFF